This T cell receptor (beta chain) was captured in a study of blood T cell repertoires in COVID-19. About the research overall: The United States, Italy and Spain were the sources of the acute and convalescent COVID-19 samples. T cells, B-cell-depleted T cells, or PBMCs supplied cDNA or gDNA.

Sequenced by immunoSEQ multiplex PCR; TCRdb stores in-frame clones only, minus some. Of 250,000 or so clones in the sample, around 89% are singletons; the top ten hold just under 6.5%. Patients from Seattle were sampled longitudinally, starting during active infection. CDR3 length: 15 residues. Germline loops: CDR1 LNHDA, CDR2 SQIVND (reference sequence). The V gene end was trimmed by 5 bases and the J gene end by 5 bases; junction bases not matched to a gene: 8. The TCR sequence derives from a woman aged 25 to 45 with COVID-19, enrolled during active disease. Sample: peripheral blood. This chain uses TRBV19 with TRBJ1-1; 10 positions match TRBD1. The CDR3 sequence: CASSRQGASWTEAFF. The CDR3 DNA sequence: TGTGCCAGTAGTCGACAGGGGGCGTCTTGGACTGAAGCTTTCTTT. The full variable domain, completed using reference TRBV19 and TRBJ1-1, is DGGITQSPKYLFRKEGQNVTLSCEQNLNHDAMYWYRQDPGQGLRLIYYSQIVNDFQKGDIAEGYSVSREKKESFPLTVTSAQKNPTAFYLCASSRQGASWTEAFFGQGTRLTVV.